Below are 18 T cell receptor beta chains sequenced from a single sample in a study of response to subunit inactivated influenza vaccine. Each CDR3 protein is one row after TCRdb ran MiXCR on the RT-PCR reads. In the table there are 500,000 to 600,000 distinct CDR3 sequences, 12% of which are singletons. The material sequenced was PBMCs from blood, taken on the day of vaccination. The source is a man in his fifties who received an inactivated influenza vaccine.

This clonotype has only a few counts. This chain joins TRBV5-5 and TRBJ2-1; D perhaps matches TRBD1 (5 bases). The CDR3 is 15 residues long. V was shortened by 5 bases and J by 0 bases, with 12 bases between the two germline ends. CDR1 and CDR2 from the germline V gene are SGHKS and YYEKEE (reference sequence). The CDR3 here is CASRQTASSYNEQFF. CDR3 DNA: TGTGCCAGCAGACAGACAGCAAGCTCCTACAATGAGCAGTTCTTC. The full variable domain, with the rest looked up from reference TRBV5-5 and TRBJ2-1, is DAGVTQSPTHLIKTRGQQVTLRCSPISGHKSVSWYQQVLGQGPQFIFQYYEKEERGRGNFPDRFSARQFPNYSSELNVNALLLGDSALYLCASRQTASSYNEQFFGPGTRLTVL.

The chain couples TRBV6-1 to TRBJ2-2; 7 bases align to TRBD1. Germline V lookup: CDR1 MNHNS, CDR2 SASEGT. The trim removed 3 bases at V and 7 bases at J, leaving 5 bases unmatched. CDR3 length: 14 residues. The CDR3 bases are TGTGCCAGCAGTGAGGAACAGGGGCTCGGGGAGCTGTTTTTT. Amino acids: CASSEEQGLGELFF.

Remarks on this clonotype: This may arise from a read error, as a much more abundant clone is one base away. The CDR3 does not close with the conserved phenylalanine or tryptophan, likely indicating a read error. The chain uses TRBV7-9 and TRBJ2-3, with TRBD2 identical over 7 bases. The germline V gene has CDR1 SEHNR and CDR2 FQNEAQ (reference sequence). The CDR3 runs 15 residues. J gave up 1 base and V 4 bases, and 5 bases lay outside the gene matches. In nucleotides, the CDR3 is TGTGCCAGCAGCTATCTTGCGGGGGGCACAGATACGCAGTATTAT. It is translated as CASSYLAGGTDTQYY.

The chain has TRBV12-3 or TRBV12-4 and TRBJ1-5; D not certain. V lost 6 bases to trimming and J lost 7 bases, with 13 bases between them. The CDR3 is made up of 13 amino acids. The CDR3, as DNA: TGTGCCAGCAGAGAGAACGTGGGCCAGCCCCAGCATTTT. Amino acids: CASRENVGQPQHF.

Notes on this clonotype: The junction departs from the called germline gene at one end, perhaps through a read error. The chain recombines TRBV7-8 with TRBJ2-3; 11 bases line up with TRBD2. Germline V lookup: CDR1 SGHVS, CDR2 FQNEAQ. The CDR3 totals 16 residues. CDR3 DNA sequence: TGTGCCAGCGGCTTAGATGTACTAGCGGGAGCGGATACGCAGTATTTT. It codes for CASGLDVLAGADTQYF.

The rearrangement links TRBV20-1 to TRBJ2-1; 13 nucleotides match TRBD2. The CDR3 totals 16 residues. Germline CDR1 and CDR2: DFQATT and SNEGSKA (reference sequence). J gave up 4 bases and V 3 bases, and 6 bases lay outside the gene matches. The CDR3 nucleotides are TGCAGTGCTAGTACGACTAGCGGGGGGATATACAATGAGCAGTTCTTC. Its protein is CSASTTSGGIYNEQFF.

The chain carries TRBV6-5 and TRBJ2-5, with TRBD2 matching 10 bases. Germline V CDR1 and CDR2: MNHEY, SVGAGI. The CDR3 contains 16 residues. J gave up 3 bases and V 4 bases, and 8 bases lay outside the gene matches. CDR3 loop: CASSLHRLAGEETQYF. CDR3 sequence (DNA): TGTGCCAGCAGTTTGCATAGGCTAGCGGGAGAAGAGACCCAGTACTTC.

The table lists this clonotype with many counts. The chain is built from TRBV9 and TRBJ1-5, with D perhaps matching TRBD1 (5 bases). This CDR3 comprises 15 residues. The V gene lost 2 bases and the J gene lost 0 bases, with 9 bases spanning the gap. Germline V gene sequence: CDR1 SGDLS, CDR2 YYNGEE. The CDR3 coding sequence is TGTGCCAGCAGCGTCGACAGCAATAGCAATCAGCCCCAGCATTTT. Protein sequence: CASSVDSNSNQPQHF.

This clonotype was detected only a few times. This chain links TRBV27 with TRBJ1-1, with D perhaps TRBD1 (6 bases). V lost 10 bases and J 0 bases, leaving 12 bases between the germline ends. The CDR3 has 13 residues. Germline loops: CDR1 MNHEY, CDR2 SMNVEV (reference sequence). CDR3 protein: CATEDSLNTEAFF. The CDR3 region has the DNA TGTGCCACCGAGGACAGTTTGAACACTGAAGCTTTCTTT.

The table lists this clonotype with many counts. This chain joins TRBV12-3 or TRBV12-4 and TRBJ2-3; D possibly corresponds to TRBD1 (5 bases). This CDR3 has 12 residues. Trimming took off 5 bases at V and 9 bases at J, with 12 bases between the two ends. CDR3 in amino acids: CASSPTKGTQYF. The CDR3 DNA follows: TGTGCCAGCAGTCCGACAAAGGGGACGCAGTATTTT.

This clonotype was seen only once. The chain combines TRBV29-1 with TRBJ2-4; D unresolved. Germline-derived CDR1 and CDR2 are SQVTM and ANQGSEA. V lost 1 base and J 10 bases, leaving 8 bases between the germline ends. This CDR3 is 11 amino acids long. CDR3 sequence: CSVEAQAIQYF. DNA for the CDR3: TGCAGCGTTGAAGCACAAGCGATTCAGTACTTC. Full variable domain (rest looked up from reference TRBV29-1 and TRBJ2-4): SAVISQKPSRDICQRGTSLTIQCQVDSQVTMMFWYRQQPGQSLTLIATANQGSEATYESGFVIDKFPISRPNLTFSTLTVSNMSPEDSSIYLCSVEAQAIQYFGAGTRLSVL.

V usage is TRBV27 and J usage is TRBJ2-1; possibly TRBD1 for D (5 bases). This CDR3 spans 13 amino acids. The germline CDR1 and CDR2 sequences are MNHEY and SMNVEV (reference sequence). Trimming took off 4 bases at V and 5 bases at J, with 9 bases between the two ends. This CDR3 is CASSSLGHNEQFF. The CDR3 DNA follows: TGTGCCAGCAGTTCCTTGGGGCACAATGAGCAGTTCTTC.

This clonotype appeared a few times. The V gene is TRBV28, the J gene TRBJ2-1; no clear D gene. V was clipped by 8 bases and J by 3 bases, with 23 bases between them. The CDR3 length is 17 residues. Germline V gene data show CDR1 as MDHEN and CDR2 as SYDVKM. Here the CDR3 reads CASPTAPWRPHYNEQFF. The CDR3 DNA follows: TGTGCCAGCCCGACCGCGCCCTGGCGTCCCCACTACAATGAGCAGTTCTTC.

This clonotype was observed at least ten times. A junction boundary mismatches the germline segment, possibly from a read error. This rearrangement joins TRBV9 to TRBJ2-1, with 10 bases that match TRBD2. This CDR3 comprises 15 residues. CDR1 is SGDLS, CDR2 YYNGEE, per germline. The CDR3 spells CASSVAGGSYNEQFF. The DNA for the CDR3 is TGTGCCAGCAGTGTAGCGGGAGGTTCCTACAATGAGCAGTTCTTC.

This clonotype was seen only a few times. The V gene is TRBV2, the J gene TRBJ2-3; 7 bases fit TRBD2. This CDR3 has 15 amino acids. Losses at the gene ends were 7 bases for V and 0 bases for J; bases not matched to a gene: 7. Germline values: CDR1 SNHLY, CDR2 FYNNEI. CDR3 sequence (DNA): TGTGCCAGCACAAGCCGGGACTACAGCACAGATACGCAGTATTTT. It specifies CASTSRDYSTDTQYF.

The CDR3 spells CASSLYRENEQFF. CDR3 sequence (DNA): TGTGCCAGCAGCTTATATCGGGAAAATGAGCAGTTCTTC. The chain employs TRBV7-8 and TRBJ2-1; possibly TRBD2 for D (5 bases). Germline lookup yields CDR1 SGHVS and CDR2 FQNEAQ. V dropped 2 bases and J dropped 7 bases, with 9 bases sitting between them. The CDR3 contains 13 residues.

The chain is built from TRBV10-2 and TRBJ2-1; D may be TRBD1 or TRBD2 (5 bases each). V gave up 8 bases and J gave up 3 bases, with 17 bases separating them. The CDR3 runs to 15 residues. Germline CDR1 and CDR2: WSHSY and SAAADI. CDR3 residues: CASSSGTPVYNEQFF. Written as DNA, the CDR3 is TGCGCCAGCTCCTCAGGGACCCCCGTCTACAATGAGCAGTTCTTC.

This clonotype has a count of ten or more. J is TRBJ2-7 and V is TRBV7-2, with 10 bases aligning to TRBD2. CDR1 and CDR2 (germline): SGHTA, FQGNSA. V dropped 0 bases and J dropped 3; count of bases not matched to a gene: 5. The CDR3 has 16 amino acids. The CDR3 coding sequence is TGTGCCAGCAGCTTAGCGAGGGCTAGCGGGAGCTACGAGCAGTACTTC. Its protein is CASSLARASGSYEQYF.